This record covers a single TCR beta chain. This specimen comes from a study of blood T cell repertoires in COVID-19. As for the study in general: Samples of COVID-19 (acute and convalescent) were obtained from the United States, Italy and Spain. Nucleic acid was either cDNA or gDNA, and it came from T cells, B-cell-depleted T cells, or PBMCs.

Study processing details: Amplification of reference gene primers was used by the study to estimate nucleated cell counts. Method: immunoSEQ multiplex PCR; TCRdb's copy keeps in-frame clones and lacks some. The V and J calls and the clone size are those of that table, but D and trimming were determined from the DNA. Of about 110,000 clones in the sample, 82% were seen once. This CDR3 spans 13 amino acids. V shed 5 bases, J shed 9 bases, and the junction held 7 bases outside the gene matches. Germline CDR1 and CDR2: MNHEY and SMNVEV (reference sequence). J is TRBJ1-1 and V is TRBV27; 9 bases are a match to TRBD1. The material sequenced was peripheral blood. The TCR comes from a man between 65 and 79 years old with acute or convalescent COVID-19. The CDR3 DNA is TGTGCCAGCAGTCCTCGGACAGGGGACAAAGCTTTCTTT. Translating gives CASSPRTGDKAFF.